The next 32 T cell receptor beta chains were all read from a single sample in a study of blood T cell repertoires in COVID-19. Measured with immunoSEQ multiplex PCR; TCRdb has only the in-frame clones, and not every one. The profile shows 60,000 to 65,000 clones, 55% to 80% of them singletons. Sequenced: peripheral blood. These receptors were taken from a woman in her 70s with COVID-19, enrolled during active disease.

The chain uses TRBV27 and TRBJ1-5; D unclear. The CDR3 sequence is 13 residues long. V shed 6 bases and J shed 0 bases, with 6 bases lying between them. From germline, CDR1 is MNHEY and CDR2 SMNVEV (reference sequence). The CDR3 region is CASSRHSNQPQHF. CDR3 in DNA: TGTGCCAGCAGCAGGCATAGCAATCAGCCCCAGCATTTT.

The V call is TRBV2, the J call TRBJ2-5, with 7 nucleotides matching TRBD1. V gave up 7 bases and J gave up 5 bases; unmatched junction bases: 13. CDR1 SNHLY and CDR2 FYNNEI come from the germline V gene. The CDR3 totals 15 residues. CDR3 nucleotide sequence: TGTGCCAGCACCCCCTTTGAGACAGGGTACGAGACCCAGTACTTC. It codes for CASTPFETGYETQYF.

This clone was seen once. The chain employs TRBV7-3 and TRBJ2-3, with D unclear. Trimming stripped 5 bases from V and 4 bases from J, with 10 bases between. From germline, CDR1 is SGHTA and CDR2 FQGTGA. The CDR3 is made up of 13 amino acids. CDR3 sequence: CASSPAGADTQYF. DNA of the CDR3: TGTGCCAGCAGCCCGGCAGGTGCAGATACGCAGTATTTT.

V usage is TRBV2 and J usage is TRBJ2-4; 8 nucleotides match TRBD1. CDR3 length: 17 residues. Germline CDR1 is SNHLY and CDR2 is FYNNEI. Trimming cost V 4 bases and J 5 bases; bases outside gene matches: 13. In DNA form, the CDR3 reads TGTGCCAGCAGTGCCCTTAACAGGGGGTCGCGTGAAAACATTCAGTACTTC. This encodes CASSALNRGSRENIQYF. Variable domain in full (rest from reference TRBV2 and TRBJ2-4): EPEVTQTPSHQVTQMGQEVILRCVPISNHLYFYWYRQILGQKVEFLVSFYNNEISEKSEIFDDQFSVERPDGSNFTLKIRSTKLEDSAMYFCASSALNRGSRENIQYFGAGTRLSVL.

This clone was observed a single time. J is TRBJ1-2 and V is TRBV5-8; 7 nucleotides match TRBD1. There are 15 residues in the CDR3. The V segment lost 8 bases and the J segment 3 bases; nucleotides outside the gene matches: 13. In germline, CDR1 is SGHTS, CDR2 YDEGEE. The CDR3 DNA reads as TGTGCCAGTAGGAGGACAGGTCTAAGGGACTATGGCTACACCTTC. It codes for CASRRTGLRDYGYTF.

This chain connects TRBV28 to TRBJ2-1; 10 bases are a match to TRBD2. With 8 bases clipped from V and 2 bases from J, the junction kept 3 bases outside the gene matches. This CDR3 spans 14 amino acids. CDR1 MDHEN and CDR2 SYDVKM come from the germline V gene. CDR3 bases: TGTGCCAGCTTAGCGGGAGGCACCTACAATGAGCAGTTCTTC. As protein: CASLAGGTYNEQFF. Together with reference TRBV28 and TRBJ2-1, the CDR3 gives the full variable domain: DVKVTQSSRYLVKRTGEKVFLECVQDMDHENMFWYRQDPGLGLRLIYFSYDVKMKEKGDIPEGYSVSREKKERFSLILESASTNQTSMYLCASLAGGTYNEQFFGPGTRLTVL.

This clone showed up just once. The V and J genes are TRBV10-3 and TRBJ1-1, with TRBD1 as a possible D gene (6 bases). The CDR3 has 13 residues. Germline V gives CDR1 ENHRY, CDR2 SYGVKD. Trimming removed 1 base at V and 7 bases at J, with 10 bases between. CDR3 amino acids: CAISEWGHFEAFF. The CDR3 DNA reads as TGTGCCATCAGTGAGTGGGGGCACTTTGAAGCTTTCTTT.

This clone was counted only a few times. The CDR3 nucleotides read TGTGCCAGCAGCCCGGCGGGGGGACTTACCACTGAAGCTTTCTTT. Translated: CASSPAGGLTTEAFF. J is TRBJ1-1 and V is TRBV5-6; D possibly corresponds to TRBD1 (5 bases). This CDR3 is built from 15 residues. Germline V gene lookup returns CDR1 SGHDT and CDR2 YYEEEE. V gave up 4 bases and J gave up 4 bases, with 17 bases separating them.

The gene calls are TRBV29-1 and TRBJ2-5, with D tentatively TRBD2 (6 bases). The ends were cut back, 7 bases at V and 4 bases at J, with 16 bases in the middle. CDR1 and CDR2 from the germline V gene are SQVTM and ANQGSEA. There are 13 residues in the CDR3. CDR3 bases: TGCAGCGCCCGGCGGGGCGGAGGAGAGACCCAGTACTTC. It codes for CSARRGGGETQYF.

This chain links TRBV11-1 with TRBJ1-1; no reliable D call. This CDR3 comprises 14 residues. The germline CDR1 and CDR2 sequences are SGHAT and FQDESV (reference sequence). Trimming took off 6 bases at V and 4 bases at J, with 15 bases between the two ends. CDR3: CASRPFTAGTEAFF. CDR3 DNA sequence: TGTGCCAGCAGGCCTTTTACGGCGGGCACTGAAGCTTTCTTT.

J is TRBJ1-1 and V is TRBV9; TRBD1 matches 7 bases. The V and J ends lost 6 bases and 4 bases, in that order; junction bases with no gene match: 9. This CDR3 region has 14 residues. The germline V gene encodes CDR1 SGDLS and CDR2 YYNGEE. CDR3 bases: TGTGCCAGCACAAGGGGGGCAGGGGGCACTGAAGCTTTCTTT. Translated, it gives CASTRGAGGTEAFF. Full variable domain (remainder filled in from reference TRBV9 and TRBJ1-1): DSGVTQTPKHLITATGQRVTLRCSPRSGDLSVYWYQQSLDQGLQFLIQYYNGEERAKGNILERFSAQQFPDLHSELNLSSLELGDSALYFCASTRGAGGTEAFFGQGTRLTVV.

The rearrangement uses TRBV7-3 and TRBJ2-3; 12 bases match TRBD2. The CDR3 sequence is 14 residues long. After removal of 5 bases from V and 6 bases from J, the junction contained 3 bases not matched to a gene. CDR1 SGHTA and CDR2 FQGTGA come from the germline V gene. The CDR3 here is CASSAGTSGDTQYF. The DNA of the CDR3 is TGTGCCAGCAGCGCAGGGACTAGCGGGGATACGCAGTATTTT.

This chain links TRBV5-6 with TRBJ1-5; D not resolved. Germline-derived CDR1 and CDR2 are SGHDT and YYEEEE. CDR3 length equals 12 residues. Trimming pared 0 bases from V and 11 bases from J, leaving 9 bases between. CDR3 protein: CASSLGPAAQHF. The DNA for the CDR3 is TGTGCCAGCAGCTTGGGCCCTGCAGCCCAGCATTTT.

The chain carries TRBV25-1 and TRBJ2-3; 9 bases are a match to TRBD2. The junction had 8 bases not matched to a gene; V was cut back by 1 base and J by 6 bases. CDR1 MGHDK and CDR2 SYGVNS come from the germline V gene. The CDR3 is 16 residues long. The CDR3 region is CASSEFSGGPHDTQYF. In DNA form, the CDR3 reads TGTGCCAGCAGTGAATTTAGCGGGGGACCCCATGATACGCAGTATTTT.

This clone was picked up a small number of times. The J gene is TRBJ2-2, the V gene TRBV7-6; the match to TRBD2 covers 11 bases. Germline CDR1 and CDR2: SGHVS and FNYEAQ. The CDR3 runs 18 residues. The trim removed 1 base at V and 0 bases at J, leaving 4 bases unmatched. CDR3 sequence reads: CASSLVLAGGTNTGELFF. The CDR3 region has the DNA TGTGCCAGCAGCTTAGTCCTAGCGGGAGGAACGAACACCGGGGAGCTGTTTTTT.

This rearrangement joins TRBV3-1 (or the pseudogene TRBV3-2) to TRBJ1-1; TRBD1 matches 7 bases. In germline, CDR1 is LGHDT, CDR2 YNNKEL (reference sequence). The CDR3 runs to 14 residues. V lost 2 bases to trimming and J lost 7 bases; unmatched junction nucleotides: 7. The CDR3 reads CASSQRQGSGEAFF. CDR3 nucleotides: TGTGCCAGCAGCCAAAGACAGGGTTCGGGTGAAGCTTTCTTT.

The chain combines TRBV27 with TRBJ1-2, with no clear D. The germline gives CDR1 MNHEY, CDR2 SMNVEV (reference sequence). The germline V and J ends were trimmed by 6 bases and 6 bases, with 14 bases remaining between them. CDR3 length equals 13 residues. The CDR3 here is CASSPLLFHGYTF. DNA for the CDR3: TGTGCCAGCAGCCCACTTCTTTTTCATGGCTACACCTTC.

V is TRBV6-5 and J is TRBJ1-2; 7 positions agree with TRBD1. J was trimmed by 2 bases and V by 5 bases; bases with no gene match: 2. Looked up from germline, CDR1 is MNHEY and CDR2 is SVGAGI. The CDR3 has 13 amino acids. CDR3 residues: CASSQTGNYGYTF. In DNA, the CDR3 is TGTGCCAGCAGTCAGACAGGGAACTATGGCTACACCTTC.

The sample holds a few counts of this clone. Written as DNA, the CDR3 is TGCGCCAGCCAATCACTAGCGGGGGCCACCTCCTACAATGAGCAGTTCTTC. Translation: CASQSLAGATSYNEQFF. The chain links TRBV5-1 to TRBJ2-1, with 11 nucleotides matching TRBD2. V was clipped by 7 bases and J by 0 bases; unmatched bases: 9. Per germline, CDR1 SGHRS and CDR2 YFSETQ. The CDR3 runs 17 residues.

This clone was seen more than once but under ten times. The genes are TRBV10-3 and TRBJ1-2; 9 nucleotides line up with TRBD1. Trimming cost V 2 bases and J 4 bases; bases outside gene matches: 5. The CDR3 spans 15 residues. Germline CDR1 ENHRY, CDR2 SYGVKD. The CDR3 sequence: CAISEGDRVGYGYTF. DNA for the CDR3: TGTGCCATCAGTGAGGGGGACAGGGTCGGCTATGGCTACACCTTC.

The chain is built from TRBV5-5 and TRBJ2-7; D is uncertain. The CDR3 contains 13 residues. The V end lost 1 base, the J end lost 3 bases, and 8 bases lay between the germline ends. CDR1 SGHKS and CDR2 YYEKEE come from the germline V gene (reference sequence). The CDR3 here is CASSLSPYYEQYF. CDR3 bases: TGTGCCAGCAGCTTGTCTCCGTACTACGAGCAGTACTTC.

The genes are TRBV7-6 and TRBJ2-2; D possibly corresponds to TRBD2 (6 bases). CDR1 SGHVS and CDR2 FNYEAQ come from the germline V gene. The CDR3 is made up of 15 amino acids. Trimming left V 2 bases short and J 4 bases short, with 11 bases between. In DNA, the CDR3 is TGTGCCAGCAGCTTAACCGCGACTAGCACCGGGGAGCTGTTTTTT. Its protein is CASSLTATSTGELFF.

The chain couples TRBV29-1 to TRBJ1-4; perhaps TRBD1 as D (6 bases). V was pared by 4 bases and J by 0 bases, with 15 bases between. The CDR3 has 16 residues. Per germline, CDR1 SQVTM and CDR2 ANQGSEA. CDR3 DNA sequence: TGCAGCGTTGGCAGGGGCGGAAGGGCAACTAATGAAAAACTGTTTTTT. Encoded protein: CSVGRGGRATNEKLFF.

V and J are TRBV5-1 and TRBJ1-6; 10 positions agree with TRBD1. From germline, CDR1 is SGHRS and CDR2 YFSETQ. The CDR3 sequence is 16 residues long. J gave up 10 bases and V 4 bases, and 11 bases lay outside the gene matches. The DNA for the CDR3 is TGCGCCAGCAGCGGAGGGACAGGGGCTTTCGGGTCACCCCTCCACTTT. This codes for CASSGGTGAFGSPLHF.

V usage is TRBV7-8 and J usage is TRBJ2-5, with 8 bases that match TRBD2. Per the germline V gene, CDR1 is SGHVS and CDR2 is FQNEAQ. J lost 5 bases, V lost 3 bases, and 8 bases had no gene match. The CDR3 runs 15 residues. CDR3 coding DNA: TGTGCCAGCAGCTTGGGGAGCGGGGGTTTTGAGACCCAGTACTTC. Amino acids: CASSLGSGGFETQYF.

V usage is TRBV6-6 and J usage is TRBJ1-2, with TRBD1 matching over 8 bases. Trimming cost V 3 bases and J 8 bases; bases outside gene matches: 8. This CDR3 is built from 14 residues. CDR1 and CDR2 from the germline V gene are MNHNY and SVGAGI (reference sequence). The CDR3 sequence: CASSYDRGGTGYTF. The CDR3 DNA follows: TGTGCCAGCAGTTATGACAGGGGAGGGACGGGCTACACCTTC.

In this sample, this clone turned up a few times. V gene TRBV19 combines with J gene TRBJ1-4; D perhaps matches TRBD1 (5 bases). The length of the CDR3 is 13 residues. Germline lookup yields CDR1 LNHDA and CDR2 SQIVND (reference sequence). Trimming took off 6 bases at V and 5 bases at J, with 10 bases between the two ends. CDR3 residues: CASSHRTNEKLFF. As DNA, the CDR3 is TGTGCCAGTAGCCACAGGACCAATGAAAAACTGTTTTTT.

The genes are TRBV5-6 and TRBJ1-1; TRBD1 agrees at 9 bases. There are 14 residues in the CDR3. V shed 5 bases and J 5 bases; nucleotides not matched to a gene: 7. Germline V lookup: CDR1 SGHDT, CDR2 YYEEEE. The chain's CDR3 is CASRKWTGETEAFF. DNA for the CDR3: TGTGCCAGCAGAAAATGGACAGGGGAGACTGAAGCTTTCTTT.

This clone was seen only a few times. This chain joins TRBV6-1 and TRBJ2-3; D possibly corresponds to TRBD2 (7 bases). Germline CDR1 MNHNS, CDR2 SASEGT. V was cut by 3 bases and J by 10 bases, with 20 bases left in between. CDR3 length equals 15 residues. CDR3 DNA sequence: TGTGCCAGCAGTGATCGGGGGGAAGGACCAGGGGCGCAGTATTTT. It is translated as CASSDRGEGPGAQYF.

The chain joins TRBV4-2 to TRBJ2-7, with TRBD2 matching over 7 bases. V lost 0 bases and J lost 6; bases outside the gene matches: 8. This CDR3 region has 15 residues. CDR1 is LGHNA and CDR2 is YNFKEQ in the germline V gene. CDR3 in amino acids: CASSQDLWEGGEQYF. In DNA form, the CDR3 reads TGTGCCAGCAGCCAAGATCTGTGGGAGGGAGGCGAGCAGTACTTC.

The genes are TRBV7-2 and TRBJ2-3, with TRBD1 matching over 7 bases. Germline CDR1 is SGHTA and CDR2 is FQGNSA. V lost 5 bases and J lost 5; bases outside the gene matches: 10. The CDR3 contains 15 residues. The CDR3 loop is CASSLSRGRVDTQYF. CDR3 nucleotides: TGTGCCAGCAGCCTTAGTAGGGGGCGCGTAGATACGCAGTATTTT.

A few counts support this clone. This chain joins TRBV6-2 or TRBV6-3 and TRBJ1-5; TRBD1 might be the D (5 bases). CDR1 and CDR2 from the germline V gene are MNHEY and SVGEGT. The CDR3 totals 15 residues. V was pared by 5 bases and J by 3 bases, with 14 bases between. Here the CDR3 DNA reads TGTGCCAGCAGTATCACCGACAGCCCCAATCAGCCCCAGCATTTT. This gives the protein CASSITDSPNQPQHF.